The present T cell receptor (beta chain) was sequenced within a study of beta chain features in type 1 diabetes. Overall study context: Cell yields, gender and age were similar in healthy donors and patients. General study points: Researchers report that Type 1 diabetes patients had moderately but significantly shorter TCRB CDR3s across all four CD4+ subsets. Insertion counts at VDJ junctions were lower in type 1 diabetes patients, who also showed more deletions there.

The whole isolated RNA underwent reverse transcription, so sequencing captured expressed TCRB transcripts. The data were produced by immunoSEQ multiplex PCR, yet TCRdb's version contains in-frame clones alone and is incomplete. The top ten clones hold 0.023% of a sample with 900,000 or so clones, 15% to 20% of them seen once. V was pared by 5 bases and J by 0 bases, with 13 bases of the junction left unmatched. CDR3 size: 18 residues. The germline V gene encodes CDR1 SEHNR and CDR2 FQNEAQ (reference sequence). Sorting based on CD45RO/CCR7/CD25/CD127/CD95/CD27 separated CD4+ naive, central memory, regulatory and stem cell-like memory cells. On this clone: The antigen remains undetermined.

The specimen sequenced was naive CD4+ T cells from blood. This TCR was recovered from a woman under 30 in good health. The genes are TRBV7-9 and TRBJ1-5; the match to TRBD1 covers 7 bases. The CDR3 DNA is TGTGCCAGCAGCCTAGAGCGACAGGGATCATATAGCAATCAGCCCCAGCATTTT. Residues: CASSLERQGSYSNQPQHF. Full variable domain (remainder filled in from reference TRBV7-9 and TRBJ1-5): DTGVSQNPRHKITKRGQNVTFRCDPISEHNRLYWYRQTLGQGPEFLTYFQNEAQLEKSRLLSDRFSAERPKGSFSTLEIQRTEQGDSAMYLCASSLERQGSYSNQPQHFGDGTRLSIL.